The 26 T cell receptor beta chains below were found in one sample sequenced in a study of CD8 T cells in Susac syndrome. When the RNA was reverse transcribed, random hexamers were used with an input of roughly 0.45 to 1 ug. A single record per CDR3 protein comes from TCRdb applying MiXCR to the immunoSEQ multiplex PCR reads. The table lists over 350,000 distinct CDR3 sequences, about 85% of them singletons. The sample comprised CD8+ T cells from PBMCs. All receptors come from a human donor with multiple sclerosis.

This sequence joins TRBV6-5 and TRBJ2-1; D possibly uses TRBD1 or TRBD2 (5 bases each). CDR3 length equals 15 residues. V dropped 5 bases and J dropped 2 bases, with 13 bases sitting between them. CDR1 is MNHEY and CDR2 is SVGAGI in the germline V gene. The CDR3, as DNA: TGTGCCAGCAGTGACGAGGGGAGTGCCTACAATGAGCAGTTCTTC. Protein: CASSDEGSAYNEQFF.

The chain recombines TRBV4-2 with TRBJ2-3, with 11 bases that match TRBD2. V lost 4 bases, J lost 1 base, and 7 bases stayed unmatched. The CDR3 sequence is 17 residues long. Germline CDR1 and CDR2: LGHNA and YNFKEQ. DNA for the CDR3: TGTGCCAGCAGCCCGAACCTAGCGGGGGGCGGCACAGATACGCAGTATTTT. This sequence encodes CASSPNLAGGGTDTQYF.

The rearrangement links TRBV4-1 to TRBJ1-6; D is unclear. V was trimmed by 0 bases and J by 9 bases, leaving 3 bases between them. Germline CDR1 is MGHRA and CDR2 is YSYEKL. The CDR3 has 12 amino acids. CDR3 bases: TGCGCCAGCAGCCAAGAAGGTTCACCCCTCCACTTT. Translation gives CASSQEGSPLHF.

The CDR3: CASSITPSEAGYTEAFF. The CDR3 DNA follows: TGTGCCAGTAGTATAACACCTTCCGAGGCGGGGTATACTGAAGCTTTCTTT. The V call is TRBV19, the J call TRBJ1-1; D not certain. Between the trimmed V and J ends, which lost 2 bases and 5 bases, there was a span of 21 bases. Germline CDR1 LNHDA, CDR2 SQIVND (reference sequence). The CDR3 consists of 17 residues.

V is TRBV24-1 and J is TRBJ2-2, with 7 nucleotides matching TRBD1. The CDR3 is 14 residues long. J gave up 6 bases and V 6 bases, and 6 bases lay outside the gene matches. Germline CDR1 reads KGHDR; CDR2 reads SFDVKD. CDR3 nucleotides: TGTGCCACCAGTACCCGACAGGGCGCCGGGGAGCTGTTTTTT. As protein: CATSTRQGAGELFF.

The chain joins TRBV4-1 to TRBJ2-1; D is unresolved. This CDR3 spans 15 amino acids. Trimming pared 0 bases from V and 9 bases from J, leaving 15 bases between. Germline V gene data show CDR1 as MGHRA and CDR2 as YSYEKL. DNA of the CDR3: TGCGCCAGCAGCCAAGAGGAAGGGTCCTGGGGTGAGCAGTTCTTC. Translating it yields CASSQEEGSWGEQFF.

The chain links TRBV10-2 to TRBJ2-7; no clear D. V lost 1 base and J 1 base, leaving 2 bases between the germline ends. The length of the CDR3 is 12 residues. Germline CDR1 reads WSHSY; CDR2 reads SAAADI. CDR3 protein: CASSEYSYEQYF. The CDR3 coding sequence is TGCGCCAGCAGTGAGTATTCCTACGAGCAGTACTTC.

The chain recombines TRBV11-2 with TRBJ2-5; 10 bases agree with TRBD2. Looked up from germline, CDR1 is SGHAT and CDR2 is FQNNGV. The CDR3 extends over 14 amino acids. Trimming cost V 4 bases and J 6 bases; bases outside gene matches: 5. The CDR3 here is CASSSSGGNKTQYF. The CDR3 bases are TGTGCCAGCAGCTCTAGCGGGGGAAATAAGACCCAGTACTTC.

The gene calls are TRBV12-5 and TRBJ2-1, with D unresolved. The CDR3 sequence is 13 residues long. CDR1 is LGHNT, CDR2 FRNRAP, per germline. Trimming left V 1 base short and J 3 bases short, with 4 bases between. The CDR3 DNA sequence: TGTGCTAGTGGTTTGGGGGTCTACAATGAGCAGTTCTTC. Translation gives CASGLGVYNEQFF. The whole variable domain, remainder taken from reference TRBV12-5 and TRBJ2-1, is DARVTQTPRHKVTEMGQEVTMRCQPILGHNTVFWYRQTMMQGLELLAYFRNRAPLDDSGMPKDRFSAEMPDATLATLKIQPSEPRDSAVYFCASGLGVYNEQFFGPGTRLTVL.

The chain couples TRBV12-3 or TRBV12-4 to TRBJ2-7; D possibly uses TRBD1 or TRBD2 (6 bases each). The CDR3 covers 16 residues. Trimming cost V 3 bases and J 3 bases, with 18 bases left between them. In nucleotides, the CDR3 is TGTGCCAGCAGTTTTTCTGCGGGGACAAGGAGCTACGAGCAGTACTTC. As protein: CASSFSAGTRSYEQYF.

This clonotype was seen only once. The V gene is TRBV27, the J gene TRBJ1-1; 8 bases are shared with TRBD1. Germline V CDR1 and CDR2: MNHEY, SMNVEV (reference sequence). The CDR3 loop spans 15 amino acids. Trimming took 0 bases from V and 4 from J; bases not matched to a gene: 4. The CDR3 sequence is CASSLSTGGFTEAFF. Written as DNA, the CDR3 is TGTGCCAGCAGTTTATCTACAGGGGGGTTCACTGAAGCTTTCTTT.

The chain is built from TRBV7-9 and TRBJ1-4; D gene uncertain. V was cut by 1 base and J by 7 bases, with 13 bases left in between. The length of the CDR3 is 15 residues. The germline gives CDR1 SEHNR, CDR2 FQNEAQ (reference sequence). The CDR3 DNA reads TGTGCCAGCAGCTTAGTTACGAGTTTGGGTGAAAAACTGTTTTTT. Its translation: CASSLVTSLGEKLFF. Looking up the rest from reference TRBV7-9 and TRBJ1-4 gives the full variable domain: DTGVSQNPRHKITKRGQNVTFRCDPISEHNRLYWYRQTLGQGPEFLTYFQNEAQLEKSRLLSDRFSAERPKGSFSTLEIQRTEQGDSAMYLCASSLVTSLGEKLFFGSGTQLSVL.

The gene calls are TRBV27 and TRBJ2-1; 7 nucleotides match TRBD1. This CDR3 has 17 residues. With 2 bases clipped from V and 0 bases from J, the junction kept 7 bases outside the gene matches. CDR1 and CDR2 from the germline V gene are MNHEY and SMNVEV (reference sequence). The CDR3 is CASSLGTDYISYNEQFF. The DNA for the CDR3 is TGTGCCAGCAGTTTAGGGACAGACTACATCTCCTACAATGAGCAGTTCTTC.

In regard to this clonotype: One junction end disagrees with the germline gene, perhaps due to a read error. The chain combines TRBV19 with TRBJ2-6, with a tentative D call TRBD1 (5 bases). The CDR3 runs to 18 residues. Germline CDR1 and CDR2: LNHDA and SQIVND (reference sequence). The CDR3 coding sequence is TGTGCCAGTAGTATAGGTCCACCCTTACTCTCTGGGGCCAACGTCCTGATTTTC. It is translated as CASSIGPPLLSGANVLIF.

V gene TRBV7-9 combines with J gene TRBJ2-3, with TRBD1 as a possible D gene (5 bases). Trimming left V 3 bases short and J 4 bases short, with 11 bases between. CDR1 SEHNR and CDR2 FQNEAQ come from the germline V gene (reference sequence). This CDR3 comprises 14 residues. The CDR3 coding sequence is TGTGCCAGCAGCTTGGGCTGGGGCGCAGATACGCAGTATTTT. It encodes CASSLGWGADTQYF.

The V gene is TRBV6-5, the J gene TRBJ2-2; perhaps TRBD1 as D (6 bases). V was clipped by 5 bases and J by 7 bases, with 14 bases between them. The CDR3 loop spans 14 amino acids. Germline values: CDR1 MNHEY, CDR2 SVGAGI. CDR3 sequence reads: CASSIRGLNGELFF. CDR3 sequence (DNA): TGTGCCAGCAGTATCAGGGGTTTGAACGGGGAGCTGTTTTTT.

The chain combines TRBV6-5 with TRBJ1-5; D remains unclear. V shed 4 bases and J shed 2 bases, with 9 bases lying between them. CDR1 is MNHEY and CDR2 is SVGAGI in the germline V gene. CDR3 length equals 14 residues. The CDR3 reads CASSLSSGNQPQHF. CDR3 DNA: TGTGCCAGCAGTTTATCTTCTGGCAATCAGCCCCAGCATTTT.

This chain joins TRBV10-2 and TRBJ2-2; D possibly corresponds to TRBD2 (6 bases). Germline values: CDR1 WSHSY, CDR2 SAAADI. The CDR3 loop spans 15 amino acids. V was clipped by 1 base and J by 5 bases, with 11 bases between them. CDR3 loop: CASSELGGSTGELFF. The CDR3 DNA reads as TGCGCCAGCAGTGAGTTGGGGGGAAGTACCGGGGAGCTGTTTTTT.

The chain links TRBV18 to TRBJ2-3; D is uncertain. Looked up from germline, CDR1 is KGHSH and CDR2 is LQKENI. The CDR3 runs 14 residues. With 8 bases removed from V and 4 bases from J, the gap between germline ends came to 16 bases. The CDR3 sequence is CASPSPASPDTQYF. Here the CDR3 DNA reads TGTGCCAGCCCAAGCCCAGCGAGCCCAGATACGCAGTATTTT.

This clonotype has a single count. The V call is TRBV20-1, the J call TRBJ2-7, with 9 bases identical to TRBD2. The CDR3 spans 14 residues. J was trimmed by 2 bases and V by 3 bases; bases with no gene match: 5. Germline V lookup: CDR1 DFQATT, CDR2 SNEGSKA (reference sequence). CDR3 DNA sequence: TGCAGTGCTAGTGGAAGCGGGAGGACCTACGAGCAGTACTTC. The encoded protein is CSASGSGRTYEQYF.

This chain joins TRBV5-6 and TRBJ2-2; perhaps TRBD2 as D (7 bases). Germline V gene sequence: CDR1 SGHDT, CDR2 YYEEEE. CDR3 length: 16 amino acids. V dropped 6 bases and J dropped 0 bases, with 15 bases sitting between them. CDR3 nucleotide sequence: TGTGCCAGCACGGATGGCGGGGGCCCGAACACCGGGGAGCTGTTTTTT. Its translation is CASTDGGGPNTGELFF.

This clonotype was seen only once. The CDR3 sequence is CASSYRLNQPQHF. Written as DNA, the CDR3 is TGTGCCAGCAGTTACAGGTTAAATCAGCCCCAGCATTTT. This chain connects TRBV6-5 to TRBJ1-5, with D unresolved. The CDR3 has 13 residues. Germline values: CDR1 MNHEY, CDR2 SVGAGI. V lost 2 bases and J lost 4, with 6 bases in between.

The rearrangement joins TRBV27 to TRBJ2-2; D gene unclear. The V and J ends lost 0 bases and 3 bases respectively, with 8 bases between them. From germline, CDR1 is MNHEY and CDR2 SMNVEV (reference sequence). This CDR3 has 15 amino acids. The CDR3 coding sequence is TGTGCCAGCAGTTTATCCACCTCAGACACCGGGGAGCTGTTTTTT. Translated, it gives CASSLSTSDTGELFF.

CDR3 loop: CASSLDPQGQETQYF. CDR3 DNA sequence: TGCGCCAGCAGCTTGGATCCCCAGGGCCAAGAGACCCAGTACTTC. The rearrangement links TRBV5-1 to TRBJ2-5; possibly TRBD1 for D (5 bases). V lost 0 bases and J 1 base, leaving 10 bases between the germline ends. Germline lookup yields CDR1 SGHRS and CDR2 YFSETQ. The CDR3 extends over 15 amino acids.

The V gene is TRBV30, the J gene TRBJ2-1; tentative D call: TRBD2 (6 bases). This CDR3 has 14 residues. The ends were cut back, 4 bases at V and 4 bases at J, with 14 bases in the middle. Germline V gene sequence: CDR1 GTSNPN, CDR2 SVGIG (reference sequence). CDR3: CAWKREVPYNEQFF. The DNA of the CDR3 is TGTGCCTGGAAGAGGGAGGTTCCGTACAATGAGCAGTTCTTC.

This chain connects TRBV5-5 to TRBJ1-1; D might be TRBD1 (5 bases). V was trimmed by 1 base and J by 4 bases, leaving 14 bases between them. Germline CDR1 SGHKS, CDR2 YYEKEE (reference sequence). The length of the CDR3 is 15 residues. In DNA, the CDR3 is TGTGCCAGCAGCTTGCTGGGGGAGACGACCACTGAAGCTTTCTTT. Its translation: CASSLLGETTTEAFF.